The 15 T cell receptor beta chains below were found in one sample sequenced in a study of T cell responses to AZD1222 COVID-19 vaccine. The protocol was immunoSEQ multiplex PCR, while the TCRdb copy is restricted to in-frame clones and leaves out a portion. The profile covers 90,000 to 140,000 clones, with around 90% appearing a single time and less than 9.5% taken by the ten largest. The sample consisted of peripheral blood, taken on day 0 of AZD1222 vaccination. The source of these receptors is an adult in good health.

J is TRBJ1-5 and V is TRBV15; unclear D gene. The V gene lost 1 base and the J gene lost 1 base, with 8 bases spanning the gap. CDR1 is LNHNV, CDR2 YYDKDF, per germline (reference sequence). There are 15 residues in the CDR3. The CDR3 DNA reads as TGTGCCACCAGCAGAGTAGCCAGGAGCAATCAGCCCCAGCATTTT. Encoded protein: CATSRVARSNQPQHF.

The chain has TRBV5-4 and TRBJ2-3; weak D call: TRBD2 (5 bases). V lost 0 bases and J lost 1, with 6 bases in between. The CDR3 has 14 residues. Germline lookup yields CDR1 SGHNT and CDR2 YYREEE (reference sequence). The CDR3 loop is CASSLGAGTDTQYF. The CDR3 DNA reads TGTGCCAGCAGCTTGGGAGCGGGCACAGATACGCAGTATTTT.

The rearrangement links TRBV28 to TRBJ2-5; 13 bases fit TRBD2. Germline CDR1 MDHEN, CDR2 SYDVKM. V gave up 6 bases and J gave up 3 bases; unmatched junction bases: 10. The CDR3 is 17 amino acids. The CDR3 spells CASSPRPGTSGKETQYF. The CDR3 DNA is TGTGCCAGCAGCCCAAGGCCCGGGACTAGCGGGAAAGAGACCCAGTACTTC.

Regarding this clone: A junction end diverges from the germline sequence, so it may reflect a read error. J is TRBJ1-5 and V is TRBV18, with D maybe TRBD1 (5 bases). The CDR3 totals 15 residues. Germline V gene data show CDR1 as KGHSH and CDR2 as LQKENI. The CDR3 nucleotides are TGTGCCAGCTCACCGAACGAGGGGCCCGGGCAGCTCCAGCATTTT. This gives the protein CASSPNEGPGQLQHF.

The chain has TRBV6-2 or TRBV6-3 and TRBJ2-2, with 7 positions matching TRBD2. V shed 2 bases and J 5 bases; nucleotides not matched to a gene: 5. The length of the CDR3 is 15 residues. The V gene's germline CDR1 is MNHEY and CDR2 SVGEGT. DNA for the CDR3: TGTGCCAGCAGTTACGGGCGGGAGTGGACCGGGGAGCTGTTTTTT. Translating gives CASSYGREWTGELFF.

The CDR3 coding sequence is TGTGCCACCAGTGATTTGAAGACTAGCGGGAGTTCCTATCCCTACAATGAGCAGTTCTTC. As protein: CATSDLKTSGSSYPYNEQFF. The chain employs TRBV24-1 and TRBJ2-1, with TRBD2 identical over 12 bases. V gave up 0 bases and J gave up 2 bases; unmatched junction bases: 10. The CDR3 is 20 residues long. The germline gives CDR1 KGHDR, CDR2 SFDVKD.

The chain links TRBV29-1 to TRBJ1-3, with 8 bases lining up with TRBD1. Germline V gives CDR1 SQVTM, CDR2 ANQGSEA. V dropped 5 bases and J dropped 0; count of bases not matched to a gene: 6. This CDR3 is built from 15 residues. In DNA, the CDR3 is TGCAGCGTTCAAAAAGGGACAGGCTCTGGAAACACCATATATTTT. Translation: CSVQKGTGSGNTIYF.

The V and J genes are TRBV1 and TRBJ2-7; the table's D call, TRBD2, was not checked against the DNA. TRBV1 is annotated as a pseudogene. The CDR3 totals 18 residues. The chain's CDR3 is CTSSQDFQRLLSSYEQYF. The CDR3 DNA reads TGCACCAGCAGCCAAGATTTCCAAAGACTCCTGAGCTCCTACGAGCAGTACTTC.

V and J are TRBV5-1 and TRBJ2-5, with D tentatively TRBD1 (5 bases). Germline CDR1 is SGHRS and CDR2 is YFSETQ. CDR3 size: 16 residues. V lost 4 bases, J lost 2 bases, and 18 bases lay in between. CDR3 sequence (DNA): TGCGCCAGCAGCCTGTGGGGCAGGGAAGCACAAGAGACCCAGTACTTC. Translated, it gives CASSLWGREAQETQYF.

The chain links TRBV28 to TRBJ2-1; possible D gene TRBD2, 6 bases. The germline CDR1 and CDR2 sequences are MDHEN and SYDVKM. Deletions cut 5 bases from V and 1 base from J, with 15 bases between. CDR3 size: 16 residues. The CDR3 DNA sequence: TGTGCCAGCAGTCGGGAGCGAGGTTTGTCCTACAATGAGCAGTTCTTC. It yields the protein CASSRERGLSYNEQFF.

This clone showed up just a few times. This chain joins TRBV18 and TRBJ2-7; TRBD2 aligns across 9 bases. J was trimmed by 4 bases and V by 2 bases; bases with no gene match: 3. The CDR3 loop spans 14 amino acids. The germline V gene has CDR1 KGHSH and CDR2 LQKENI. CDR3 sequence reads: CASSPNAGGYEQYF. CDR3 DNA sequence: TGTGCCAGCTCACCAAACGCGGGAGGGTACGAGCAGTACTTC. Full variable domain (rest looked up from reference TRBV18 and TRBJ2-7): NAGVMQNPRHLVRRRGQEARLRCSPMKGHSHVYWYRQLPEEGLKFMVYLQKENIIDESGMPKERFSAEFPKEGPSILRIQQVVRGDSAAYFCASSPNAGGYEQYFGPGTRLTVT.

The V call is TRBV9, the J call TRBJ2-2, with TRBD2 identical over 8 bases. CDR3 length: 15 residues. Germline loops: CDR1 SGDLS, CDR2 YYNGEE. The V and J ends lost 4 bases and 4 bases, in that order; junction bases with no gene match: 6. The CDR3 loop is CASSPSGYSTGELFF. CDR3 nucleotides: TGTGCCAGCAGCCCTAGCGGGTATTCCACCGGGGAGCTGTTTTTT.

The CDR3 here is CASSVYSGPSYNEQFF. CDR3 nucleotide sequence: TGTGCCAGCAGCGTGTATAGCGGGCCATCCTACAATGAGCAGTTCTTC. The genes are TRBV9 and TRBJ2-1, with 7 bases identical to TRBD2. Trimming at V came to 2 bases and at J to 1 base, leaving 6 bases not matched to a gene. Germline V lookup: CDR1 SGDLS, CDR2 YYNGEE. CDR3 size: 16 residues.

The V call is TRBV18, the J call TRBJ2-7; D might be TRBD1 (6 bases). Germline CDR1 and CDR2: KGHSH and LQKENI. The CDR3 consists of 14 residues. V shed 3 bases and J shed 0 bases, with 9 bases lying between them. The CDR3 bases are TGTGCCAGCTCACCTCGACAGGACTCCTACGAGCAGTACTTC. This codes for CASSPRQDSYEQYF.

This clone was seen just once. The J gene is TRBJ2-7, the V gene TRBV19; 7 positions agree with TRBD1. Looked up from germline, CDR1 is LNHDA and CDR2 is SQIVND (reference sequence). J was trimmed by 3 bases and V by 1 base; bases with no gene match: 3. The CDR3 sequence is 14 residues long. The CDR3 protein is CASSIATGNYEQYF. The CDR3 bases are TGTGCCAGTAGTATAGCGACAGGGAACTACGAGCAGTACTTC. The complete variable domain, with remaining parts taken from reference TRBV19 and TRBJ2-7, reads DGGITQSPKYLFRKEGQNVTLSCEQNLNHDAMYWYRQDPGQGLRLIYYSQIVNDFQKGDIAEGYSVSREKKESFPLTVTSAQKNPTAFYLCASSIATGNYEQYFGPGTRLTVT.